This T cell receptor beta chain emerged from a study of tumor-infiltrating lymphocytes in primary liver carcinoma. Study summary: Men and women, 30 to 69 years of age, made up the patients.

Without any cell sorting, about 19-32 mg of bulk tissue yielded co-extracted RNA and DNA. Patients had chronic HBV infection and were treatment-naive. Germline assignment: CDR1 MNHNS and CDR2 SASEGT. This CDR3 region has 13 residues. Priming with a constant-region primer yielded TCR beta cDNA from roughly 490 ng total RNA. Each TCR beta library was derived from three nested multiplex PCR rounds that employed slightly modified ARM-PCR. PCR rounds one and two used TRBV1-TRBV30 forward primers with a C-beta reverse primer for around 11 cycles each. TCRdb called the multiplex PCR reads again in MiXCR, with one record for every CDR3 protein. The data hold tens of thousands of distinct CDR3 sequences, with about 75% observed a single time. Remarks on this clonotype: Germline and junction disagree at one end, which may indicate a read error.

The sample was tumor-adjacent normal liver tissue. This TCR was sampled from a man aged 35 to 55 with primary liver carcinoma and hepatitis B virus infection. This rearrangement joins TRBV6-1 to TRBJ2-7; D uncertain. The CDR3 spells CASSEWAFYEQHF. The CDR3 DNA follows: TGTGCCAGCAGTGAATGGGCTTTCTACGAGCAGCACTTC.